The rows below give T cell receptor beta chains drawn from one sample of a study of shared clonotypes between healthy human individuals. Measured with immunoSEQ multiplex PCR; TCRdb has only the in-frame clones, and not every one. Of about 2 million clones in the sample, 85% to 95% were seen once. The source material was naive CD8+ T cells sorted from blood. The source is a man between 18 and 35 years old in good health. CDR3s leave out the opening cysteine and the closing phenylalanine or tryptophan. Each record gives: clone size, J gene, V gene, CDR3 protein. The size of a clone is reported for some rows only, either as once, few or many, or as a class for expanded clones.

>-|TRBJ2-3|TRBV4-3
ASSQDPPGGSTDTQY
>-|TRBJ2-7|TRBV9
ASSVGGGDYEQY
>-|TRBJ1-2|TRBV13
ASSPRGIDYGYT
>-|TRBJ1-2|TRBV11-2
ASSLGLGAGYT
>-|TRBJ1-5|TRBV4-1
ASSQERSGLLPQH
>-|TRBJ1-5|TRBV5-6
ASSWTPGGNQPQH
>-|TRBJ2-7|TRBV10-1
ASSEGGEQY
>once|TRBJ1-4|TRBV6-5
ASSYSAGGKEKLF
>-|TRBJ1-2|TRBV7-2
ASSSGTAGYGYT
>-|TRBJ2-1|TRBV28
ASSPWEGANEQF
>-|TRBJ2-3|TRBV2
ATRPLGTDTQY
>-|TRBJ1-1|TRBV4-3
ASSLDSRGVNTEAF
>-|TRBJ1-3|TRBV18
ASESDREHSSGNTIY
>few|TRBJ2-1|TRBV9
ASSVGDSNEQF
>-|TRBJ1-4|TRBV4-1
ASSQVGNGEKLF
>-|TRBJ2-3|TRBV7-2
ASSLTPSSGRARDTQY
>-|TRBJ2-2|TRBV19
ASSNTGELF
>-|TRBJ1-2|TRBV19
ASSFTTASNYGYT
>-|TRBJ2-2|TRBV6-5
ASSDRGETGELF